Following are 13 T cell receptor beta chains from one sample sequenced in a study of control samples from healthy donors and cancer patients. TCRdb's table, derived via immunoSEQ multiplex PCR, lists solely in-frame clones and lacks some. The profile shows 170,000 or so clones, about 91% of them singletons. The sequenced sample was blood. The receptors here all came from a woman aged 40 to 50 in good health.

The J gene is TRBJ1-3, the V gene TRBV7-9; D is uncertain. Between the trimmed V and J ends, which lost 1 base and 3 bases, there was a span of 7 bases. Germline V gene data show CDR1 as SEHNR and CDR2 as FQNEAQ (reference sequence). The CDR3 consists of 14 residues. The CDR3 DNA is TGTGCCAGCAGCTTAGGGGAACTTGGAAACACCATATATTTT. This encodes CASSLGELGNTIYF.

This clone was detected once. This chain uses TRBV5-5 with TRBJ2-6; D tentatively fits TRBD1 or TRBD2 (6 bases each). Germline V lookup: CDR1 SGHKS, CDR2 YYEKEE (reference sequence). CDR3 size: 17 residues. With 1 base removed from V and 0 bases from J, the gap between germline ends came to 11 bases. The chain's CDR3 is CASSLTGTFSGANVLTF. The CDR3 region has the DNA TGTGCCAGCAGCTTGACAGGGACTTTCTCTGGGGCCAACGTCCTGACTTTC.

Only a few counts were recorded for this clone. V usage is TRBV10-3 and J usage is TRBJ1-5; no reliable D call. Germline V gene lookup returns CDR1 ENHRY and CDR2 SYGVKD. This CDR3 region has 13 residues. V was cut by 0 bases and J by 6 bases, with 6 bases left in between. The DNA for the CDR3 is TGTGCCATCAGTGAGTCTGGGTTTCAGCCCCAGCATTTT. Translated, it gives CAISESGFQPQHF.

This chain links TRBV14 with TRBJ1-2; D gene ambiguous. This CDR3 contains 15 residues. Trimming removed 4 bases from V and 0 bases from J, with 12 bases in between. Germline CDR1 reads SGHDN; CDR2 reads FVKESK. In DNA form, the CDR3 reads TGTGCCAGCAGCCCTACTCGACTGGCTAACTATGGCTACACCTTC. Translated: CASSPTRLANYGYTF.

The V call is TRBV6-5, the J call TRBJ1-4; 8 positions agree with TRBD1. The CDR3 loop spans 16 amino acids. The junction had 7 bases not matched to a gene; V was cut back by 0 bases and J by 7 bases. Looked up from germline, CDR1 is MNHEY and CDR2 is SVGAGI. The CDR3 DNA reads TGTGCCAGCAGTTACTCGAGGGCAGGGGGCTTTGAAAAACTGTTTTTT. Protein product: CASSYSRAGGFEKLFF.

The genes are TRBV14 and TRBJ1-1, with D perhaps TRBD1 (6 bases). Germline values: CDR1 SGHDN, CDR2 FVKESK. CDR3 length equals 12 residues. V was trimmed by 4 bases and J by 7 bases, leaving 10 bases between them. CDR3 nucleotide sequence: TGTGCCAGCAGCCCAGGGGCCGTTGAAGCTTTCTTT. It translates to CASSPGAVEAFF. The whole variable domain, filled in from reference TRBV14 and TRBJ1-1, reads EAGVTQFPSHSVIEKGQTVTLRCDPISGHDNLYWYRRVMGKEIKFLLHFVKESKQDESGMPNNRFLAERTGGTYSTLKVQPAELEDSGVYFCASSPGAVEAFFGQGTRLTVV.

This chain links TRBV3-1 (or the pseudogene TRBV3-2) with TRBJ1-6; TRBD1 might be the D (5 bases). V dropped 2 bases and J dropped 10 bases, with 12 bases sitting between them. The CDR3 extends over 14 amino acids. CDR1 LGHDT and CDR2 YNNKEL come from the germline V gene (reference sequence). CDR3 sequence reads: CASSQNRLGSPLHF. CDR3 DNA: TGTGCCAGCAGCCAAAACAGGCTTGGGTCACCCCTCCACTTT.

V gene TRBV13 combines with J gene TRBJ2-5; TRBD2 is a possible D gene (6 bases). Trimming removed 3 bases from V and 5 bases from J, with 10 bases in between. The germline CDR1 and CDR2 sequences are PRHDT and FYEKMQ (reference sequence). The CDR3 covers 13 residues. The CDR3 loop is CASSLRGRETQYF. CDR3 nucleotide sequence: TGTGCCAGCAGCTTGCGGGGCCGGGAGACCCAGTACTTC.

This rearrangement joins TRBV4-1 to TRBJ1-3; D gene uncertain. Germline V CDR1 and CDR2: MGHRA, YSYEKL. CDR3 length: 18 residues. V dropped 1 base and J dropped 8 bases, with 24 bases sitting between them. This CDR3 is CASSQGRAAPLNPDTIYF. The CDR3 DNA reads TGCGCCAGCAGCCAAGGGAGGGCCGCTCCACTCAATCCGGACACCATATATTTT.

The chain couples TRBV7-9 to TRBJ1-1, with 7 bases aligning to TRBD1. The J segment lost 7 bases and the V segment lost 5 bases, leaving 7 bases of the junction unmatched. Germline CDR1 and CDR2: SEHNR and FQNEAQ (reference sequence). CDR3 length: 13 amino acids. The CDR3 sequence is CASSQGGTVEAFF. As DNA, the CDR3 is TGTGCCAGCAGCCAGGGGGGAACAGTTGAAGCTTTCTTT.

This clone occurred once. V usage is TRBV28 and J usage is TRBJ1-3; possible D gene TRBD1, 5 bases. In germline, CDR1 is MDHEN, CDR2 SYDVKM. The CDR3 runs 15 residues. V lost 4 bases and J lost 1, with 11 bases in between. The CDR3: CASSSSGGSGNTIYF. For the CDR3, the DNA is TGTGCCAGCAGTTCGTCCGGGGGTTCTGGAAACACCATATATTTT.

V is TRBV24-1 and J is TRBJ2-3, with TRBD1 matching 8 bases. The CDR3 has 14 amino acids. Germline CDR1 is KGHDR and CDR2 is SFDVKD. The V and J ends lost 7 bases and 2 bases, in that order; junction bases with no gene match: 4. The CDR3 region has the DNA TGTGCCACCAGGGCAGGGGGCAACACAGATACGCAGTATTTT. Protein product: CATRAGGNTDTQYF.

J is TRBJ1-1 and V is TRBV4-1; D possibly corresponds to TRBD1 (5 bases). With 4 bases removed from V and 8 bases from J, the gap between germline ends came to 20 bases. Germline CDR1 reads MGHRA; CDR2 reads YSYEKL. The CDR3 loop spans 15 amino acids. CDR3 region: CASSRGLMGEVEAFF. CDR3 coding DNA: TGCGCCAGCAGCCGGGGATTAATGGGGGAGGTGGAAGCTTTCTTT.